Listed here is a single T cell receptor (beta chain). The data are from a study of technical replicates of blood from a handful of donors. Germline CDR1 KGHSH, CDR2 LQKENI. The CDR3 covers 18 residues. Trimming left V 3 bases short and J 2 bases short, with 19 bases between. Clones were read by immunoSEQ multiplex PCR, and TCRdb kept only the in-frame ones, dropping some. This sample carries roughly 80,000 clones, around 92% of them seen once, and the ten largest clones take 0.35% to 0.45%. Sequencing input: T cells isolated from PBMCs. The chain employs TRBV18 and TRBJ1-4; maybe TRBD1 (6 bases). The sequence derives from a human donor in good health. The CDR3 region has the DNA TGTGCCAGCTCACCGACAGGCTCCCCTCTCTTTACTAATGAAAAACTGTTTTTT. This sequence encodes CASSPTGSPLFTNEKLFF.